The 32 T cell receptor beta chains in this list originate from one sample, sequenced in a study of cytomegalovirus exposure and HLA in healthy donors. PCR primers comprised 60 Vbeta and 13 Jbeta primers. Produced via immunoSEQ multiplex PCR; TCRdb's table is partial and in-frame only. The sample has approximately 160,000 clones; about 81% are singletons. Sequencing used PBMCs. Every receptor here comes from a woman under 30 in good health and CMV-seronegative.

V and J are TRBV5-1 and TRBJ2-5, with 7 bases fitting TRBD1. V lost 4 bases, J lost 3 bases, and 3 bases stayed unmatched. Germline V CDR1 and CDR2: SGHRS, YFSETQ. This CDR3 region has 13 residues. The CDR3 nucleotides are TGCGCCAGCAGCACGGACAGGAAAGAGACCCAGTACTTC. It yields the protein CASSTDRKETQYF.

The gene calls are TRBV10-3 and TRBJ1-5; maybe TRBD1 (6 bases). The V end lost 3 bases, the J end lost 3 bases, and 15 bases lay between the germline ends. The CDR3 extends over 16 amino acids. Germline V gene lookup returns CDR1 ENHRY and CDR2 SYGVKD. Here the CDR3 DNA reads TGTGCCATCAGTGATGGTCAGGGGATGATCAATCAGCCCCAGCATTTT. This encodes CAISDGQGMINQPQHF.

The chain links TRBV2 to TRBJ2-7, with 9 nucleotides matching TRBD2. CDR1 and CDR2 from the germline V gene are SNHLY and FYNNEI. Trimming took 2 bases from V and 0 from J; bases not matched to a gene: 5. The CDR3 spans 16 residues. The CDR3 spells CASSESLAGSSYEQYF. In nucleotides, the CDR3 is TGTGCCAGCAGTGAATCCCTAGCGGGGAGCTCCTACGAGCAGTACTTC.

The V gene is TRBV5-1, the J gene TRBJ2-1; D unclear. V gave up 2 bases and J gave up 7 bases, with 10 bases separating them. This CDR3 contains 13 residues. CDR1 is SGHRS and CDR2 is YFSETQ in the germline V gene. This chain's CDR3 is CASSFYIGNEQFF. The CDR3 DNA reads as TGCGCCAGCAGCTTTTATATCGGGAATGAGCAGTTCTTC.

The J gene is TRBJ2-7, the V gene TRBV5-1, with TRBD2 matching over 7 bases. In germline, CDR1 is SGHRS, CDR2 YFSETQ. There are 15 residues in the CDR3. The J segment lost 3 bases and the V segment lost 1 base, leaving 7 bases of the junction unmatched. The CDR3 here is CASSLSLAGDYEQYF. In DNA form, the CDR3 reads TGCGCCAGCAGCTTGTCACTCGCGGGGGACTACGAGCAGTACTTC. Together with reference TRBV5-1 and TRBJ2-7, the CDR3 gives the full variable domain: KAGVTQTPRYLIKTRGQQVTLSCSPISGHRSVSWYQQTPGQGLQFLFEYFSETQRNKGNFPGRFSGRQFSNSRSEMNVSTLELGDSALYLCASSLSLAGDYEQYFGPGTRLTVT.

The J gene is TRBJ1-5, the V gene TRBV5-6; tentatively, D is TRBD1 (6 bases). This CDR3 contains 15 residues. V lost 4 bases, J lost 0 bases, and 11 bases lay in between. CDR1 is SGHDT, CDR2 YYEEEE, per germline. Here the CDR3 reads CASSLGQYSNQPQHF. The CDR3 region has the DNA TGTGCCAGCAGCCTGGGACAATATAGCAATCAGCCCCAGCATTTT.

J is TRBJ2-2 and V is TRBV5-5, with 7 nucleotides matching TRBD2. V gave up 3 bases and J gave up 3 bases; unmatched junction bases: 14. The CDR3 extends over 18 amino acids. Germline CDR1 reads SGHKS; CDR2 reads YYEKEE (reference sequence). For the CDR3, the DNA is TGTGCCAGCAGCTCTCGACTAGCCCGGGGTGGGTACACCGGGGAGCTGTTTTTT. Translation: CASSSRLARGGYTGELFF.

The table lists this clone with a count of one. The rearrangement joins TRBV7-3 to TRBJ2-1; 11 bases map to TRBD1. CDR3 length: 15 residues. Per the germline V gene, CDR1 is SGHTA and CDR2 is FQGTGA. The trim removed 5 bases at V and 5 bases at J, leaving 5 bases unmatched. The CDR3 spells CASSTGTGGNNEQFF. The CDR3 DNA reads as TGTGCCAGCAGCACCGGGACAGGGGGTAACAATGAGCAGTTCTTC.

This clone came up once. The rearrangement joins TRBV19 to TRBJ2-7; TRBD1 aligns across 8 bases. The length of the CDR3 is 14 residues. Germline CDR1 reads LNHDA; CDR2 reads SQIVND (reference sequence). J lost 2 bases, V lost 5 bases, and 5 bases had no gene match. The CDR3, as DNA: TGTGCCAGTAGTGCCGGACAGGGCACCTACGAGCAGTACTTC. The encoded protein is CASSAGQGTYEQYF.

This clone was counted between two and nine times. The rearrangement uses TRBV25-1 and TRBJ2-2, with D possibly matching TRBD1 (6 bases). V was trimmed by 7 bases and J by 2 bases, leaving 17 bases between them. The germline V gene encodes CDR1 MGHDK and CDR2 SYGVNS. CDR3 length: 16 residues. CDR3 sequence: CASTKRDISNTGELFF. CDR3 bases: TGTGCCAGCACCAAAAGGGACATTAGCAACACCGGGGAGCTGTTTTTT.

V is TRBV7-8 and J is TRBJ2-7; D may be TRBD1 (6 bases). CDR1 SGHVS and CDR2 FQNEAQ come from the germline V gene. This CDR3 has 13 residues. Trimming removed 5 bases at V and 2 bases at J, with 10 bases between. DNA of the CDR3: TGTGCCAGCAGCAAACAGGGCCCCTACGAGCAGTACTTC. This codes for CASSKQGPYEQYF.

This clone was seen once. The CDR3 DNA is TGTGCCAGCAGTTTGAAGCTAGGTACCTTCCCGCCGACTGAGCAGTTCTTC. Its protein is CASSLKLGTFPPTEQFF. The rearrangement uses TRBV28 and TRBJ2-1, with D unclear. The CDR3 runs to 17 residues. In germline, CDR1 is MDHEN, CDR2 SYDVKM. V lost 3 bases to trimming and J lost 9 bases, with 24 bases between them.

The chain uses TRBV5-1 and TRBJ2-5; 12 bases match TRBD1. The J call may be incorrect, as the DNA end agrees better with TRBJ2-7. Germline-derived CDR1 and CDR2 are SGHRS and YFSETQ. This CDR3 has 15 residues. CDR3 protein: CASSQGQGAVYEQYF. The CDR3 DNA sequence: TGCGCCAGCAGCCAGGGACAGGGGGCAGTCTACGAGCAGTACTTC.

The chain recombines TRBV27 with TRBJ2-5; D possibly corresponds to TRBD1 (7 bases). From germline, CDR1 is MNHEY and CDR2 SMNVEV (reference sequence). The CDR3 consists of 18 residues. Trimming removed 6 bases at V and 5 bases at J, with 28 bases between. The CDR3 nucleotides read TGTGCCAGCAGCCAAACCGTTGATCCAGGGGGGATCTGGGAGACCCAGTACTTC. It yields the protein CASSQTVDPGGIWETQYF.

The chain is built from TRBV2 and TRBJ1-1, with 12 bases aligning to TRBD1. This CDR3 has 15 residues. V lost 4 bases to trimming and J lost 5 bases; unmatched junction nucleotides: 5. Germline lookup yields CDR1 SNHLY and CDR2 FYNNEI. Here the CDR3 DNA reads TGTGCCAGCAGTGCTCGGGACAGGGGGCATACTGAAGCTTTCTTT. Translation gives CASSARDRGHTEAFF.

The V and J genes are TRBV10-3 and TRBJ1-5, with a tentative D call TRBD1 (5 bases). This CDR3 has 13 amino acids. V was clipped by 10 bases and J by 2 bases, with 12 bases between them. CDR1 and CDR2 (germline): ENHRY, SYGVKD. DNA for the CDR3: TGTGCCAGCGGGGGGTATGGCAATCAGCCCCAGCATTTT. As protein: CASGGYGNQPQHF.

The gene calls are TRBV5-4 and TRBJ2-1, with 11 bases matching TRBD2. With 4 bases clipped from V and 8 bases from J, the junction kept 20 bases outside the gene matches. Germline CDR1 SGHNT, CDR2 YYREEE (reference sequence). This CDR3 comprises 19 residues. In DNA form, the CDR3 reads TGTGCCAGCAGCATCAAAAAGGGACTAGCGGAGCCGGGGGGCTATGAGCAGTTCTTC. Its translation is CASSIKKGLAEPGGYEQFF.

This chain joins TRBV27 and TRBJ1-2, with no clear D. V dropped 3 bases and J dropped 0 bases, with 5 bases sitting between them. CDR1 and CDR2 (germline): MNHEY, SMNVEV (reference sequence). The CDR3 has 13 residues. CDR3 sequence reads: CASSLHSNYGYTF. The CDR3 bases are TGTGCCAGCAGTTTGCACTCTAACTATGGCTACACCTTC.

For the CDR3, the DNA is TGTGCCAGCAGCCAATCCCTCTACGAGCAGTACTTC. Its translation: CASSQSLYEQYF. The genes are TRBV14 and TRBJ2-7; D uncertain. The CDR3 has 12 amino acids. The germline V gene has CDR1 SGHDN and CDR2 FVKESK. Deletions cut 2 bases from V and 3 bases from J, with 5 bases between.

J is TRBJ2-7 and V is TRBV5-8; tentatively, D is TRBD1 (6 bases). V was clipped by 6 bases and J by 5 bases, with 18 bases between them. The CDR3 contains 14 residues. Germline CDR1 reads SGHTS; CDR2 reads YDEGEE. CDR3 nucleotide sequence: TGTGCCAGCATACAACCCGGGACATCCCACGAGCAGTACTTC. Translating gives CASIQPGTSHEQYF.

The chain recombines TRBV5-1 with TRBJ2-5; no clear D gene. The DNA end is a closer match to TRBJ2-7, so the J assignment may be wrong. The CDR3 sequence is 12 residues long. Germline V gene data show CDR1 as SGHRS and CDR2 as YFSETQ. CDR3 sequence (DNA): TGCGCCAGCAGCTTGGTACCCTACGAGCAGTACTTC. It specifies CASSLVPYEQYF.

V gene TRBV5-1 combines with J gene TRBJ1-1; 8 bases map to TRBD1. CDR1 and CDR2 from the germline V gene are SGHRS and YFSETQ. CDR3 size: 15 residues. The V gene end was trimmed by 4 bases and the J gene end by 7 bases; junction bases not matched to a gene: 12. CDR3 amino acids: CASSGGQGANGEAFF. Here the CDR3 DNA reads TGCGCCAGCAGCGGCGGCCAGGGGGCTAATGGTGAAGCTTTCTTT.

This clone has more than one count but fewer than ten. J is TRBJ1-6 and V is TRBV28; 7 bases match TRBD1. The CDR3 is 14 residues long. Germline V gives CDR1 MDHEN, CDR2 SYDVKM. Trimming took 8 bases from V and 4 from J; bases not matched to a gene: 5. The CDR3 is CASFTGAYNSPLHF. The CDR3 region has the DNA TGTGCCAGCTTTACAGGGGCATATAATTCACCCCTCCACTTT.

This sequence joins TRBV6-5 and TRBJ2-3, with D possibly TRBD1 on 5 matching bases. Germline CDR1 reads MNHEY; CDR2 reads SVGAGI. V dropped 1 base and J dropped 3 bases, with 8 bases sitting between them. The CDR3 sequence is 14 residues long. The CDR3 nucleotides are TGTGCCAGCAGTTACTTGGGGCGTACAGATACGCAGTATTTT. Its translation is CASSYLGRTDTQYF.

The gene calls are TRBV4-1 and TRBJ2-5; D perhaps matches TRBD1 (6 bases). Germline values: CDR1 MGHRA, CDR2 YSYEKL. Trimming stripped 1 base from V and 5 bases from J, with 17 bases between. The CDR3 is 16 residues long. The chain's CDR3 is CASSQGRGGERETQYF. DNA of the CDR3: TGCGCCAGCAGCCAAGGGAGAGGGGGAGAGCGGGAGACCCAGTACTTC.

This chain joins TRBV11-2 and TRBJ1-2; D unresolved. The CDR3 covers 15 residues. V was shortened by 6 bases and J by 8 bases, with 22 bases between the two germline ends. Germline V gene lookup returns CDR1 SGHAT and CDR2 FQNNGV. The CDR3 here is CASRKILEGWGGYTF. In DNA, the CDR3 is TGTGCCAGCAGGAAAATTTTGGAGGGCTGGGGAGGCTACACCTTC. The full variable domain, with the rest looked up from reference TRBV11-2 and TRBJ1-2, is EAGVAQSPRYKIIEKRQSVAFWCNPISGHATLYWYQQILGQGPKLLIQFQNNGVVDDSQLPKDRFSAERLKGVDSTLKIQPAKLEDSAVYLCASRKILEGWGGYTFGSGTRLTVV.

This clone has more than one count but fewer than ten. V usage is TRBV28 and J usage is TRBJ1-4; D gene uncertain. Between the trimmed V and J ends, which lost 2 bases and 4 bases, there was a span of 11 bases. Germline CDR1 is MDHEN and CDR2 is SYDVKM. The CDR3 contains 15 residues. The CDR3 DNA is TGTGCCAGCAGTTTACCCCGGGAGATTAATGAAAAACTGTTTTTT. This encodes CASSLPREINEKLFF.

The chain combines TRBV2 with TRBJ2-7, with TRBD1 identical over 10 bases. Per germline, CDR1 SNHLY and CDR2 FYNNEI. CDR3 size: 15 residues. The V segment lost 4 bases and the J segment 7 bases; nucleotides outside the gene matches: 10. CDR3 in DNA: TGTGCCAGCAGTGTCAGGACAGGGGGGGTAGGTGAGCAGTACTTC. Protein: CASSVRTGGVGEQYF.

The rearrangement links TRBV2 to TRBJ1-1; D is unresolved. From germline, CDR1 is SNHLY and CDR2 FYNNEI. V dropped 6 bases and J dropped 0 bases, with 11 bases sitting between them. The CDR3 sequence is 14 residues long. The CDR3 nucleotides read TGTGCCAGCAGCATCACGACATTGAACACTGAAGCTTTCTTT. It is translated as CASSITTLNTEAFF.

A note on this clone: Compared with germline, one end of the junction differs, possibly owing to a read error. Other DNA sequences in the same sample also yield this CDR3. V gene TRBV29-1 combines with J gene TRBJ1-1; 9 bases line up with TRBD1. The CDR3 sequence is 18 residues long. Germline lookup yields CDR1 SQVTM and CDR2 ANQGSEA. This CDR3 is CSVEGWYEQGALRTEAFF. As DNA, the CDR3 is TGTAGCGTTGAAGGGTGGTATGAACAGGGGGCTCTTCGCACTGAAGCTTTCTTT. Looking up the rest from reference TRBV29-1 and TRBJ1-1 gives the full variable domain: SAVISQKPSRDICQRGTSLTIQCQVDSQVTMMFWYRQQPGQSLTLIATANQGSEATYESGFVIDKFPISRPNLTFSTLTVSNMSPEDSSIYLCSVEGWYEQGALRTEAFFGQGTRLTVV.

The V gene is TRBV6-5, the J gene TRBJ1-1; 7 nucleotides align to TRBD1. CDR3 size: 15 residues. The germline V gene has CDR1 MNHEY and CDR2 SVGAGI. V trimming: 0 bases; J trimming: 5 bases; junction bases outside the gene matches: 6. The CDR3 region has the DNA TGTGCCAGCAGTTACTCGGACAGGTTATCGACTGAAGCTTTCTTT. Its protein product is CASSYSDRLSTEAFF.

The CDR3 is CASSLGGAGYGYTF. The CDR3 DNA reads as TGTGCCAGCAGTTTAGGGGGCGCGGGCTATGGCTACACCTTC. The chain recombines TRBV27 with TRBJ1-2; D may be TRBD1 (6 bases). Trimming took 2 bases from V and 4 from J, leaving 11 bases between them. Germline CDR1 is MNHEY and CDR2 is SMNVEV (reference sequence). The CDR3 is made up of 14 amino acids.